This TCR beta chain came from a study of blood T cell repertoires in COVID-19. Overall study context: The origin of the acute and convalescent COVID-19 samples was the United States, Italy and Spain. In each case, the material was cDNA or gDNA derived from T cells, B-cell-depleted T cells, or PBMCs.

The study recruited people aged roughly 18 to 95 years across approximately 23 US areas. Participants' reported clinical history set cohort assignment. This clone was found a few times. Measured with immunoSEQ multiplex PCR; TCRdb has only the in-frame clones, and not every one. The sample yields 350,000 to 450,000 clones, about 88% seen once. The CDR3 totals 17 residues. Germline CDR1 and CDR2: SGHTA and FQGNSA. The V gene end was trimmed by 4 bases and the J gene end by 4 bases; junction bases not matched to a gene: 11. The sample was PBMCs or T cells enriched from blood (not recorded which). The chain recombines TRBV7-2 with TRBJ2-7; 12 nucleotides line up with TRBD1. The sequence was collected from a woman in her late teens or twenties who had been exposed to COVID-19. CDR3 region: CASSSGPPGQGAYEQYF. The CDR3 nucleotides are TGTGCCAGCAGCTCCGGCCCACCGGGACAGGGGGCGTACGAGCAGTACTTC. Full variable domain (rest looked up from reference TRBV7-2 and TRBJ2-7): GAGVSQSPSNKVTEKGKDVELRCDPISGHTALYWYRQSLGQGLEFLIYFQGNSAPDKSGLPSDRFSAERTGGSVSTLTIQRTQQEDSAVYLCASSSGPPGQGAYEQYFGPGTRLTVT.